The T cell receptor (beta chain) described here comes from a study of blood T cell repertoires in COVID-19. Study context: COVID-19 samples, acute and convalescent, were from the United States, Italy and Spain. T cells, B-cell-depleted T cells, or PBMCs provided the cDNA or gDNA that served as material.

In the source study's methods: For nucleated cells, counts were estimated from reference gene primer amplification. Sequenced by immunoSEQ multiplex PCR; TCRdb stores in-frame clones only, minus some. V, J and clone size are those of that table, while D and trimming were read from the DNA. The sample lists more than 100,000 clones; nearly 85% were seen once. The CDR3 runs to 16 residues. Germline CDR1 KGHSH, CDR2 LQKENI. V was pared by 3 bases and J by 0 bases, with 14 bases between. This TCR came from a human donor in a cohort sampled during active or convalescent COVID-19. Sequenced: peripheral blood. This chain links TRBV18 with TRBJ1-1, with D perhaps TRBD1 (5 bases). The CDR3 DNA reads TGTGCCAGCTCACCCGGCCCAACAGGAATGAACACTGAAGCTTTCTTT. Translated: CASSPGPTGMNTEAFF.